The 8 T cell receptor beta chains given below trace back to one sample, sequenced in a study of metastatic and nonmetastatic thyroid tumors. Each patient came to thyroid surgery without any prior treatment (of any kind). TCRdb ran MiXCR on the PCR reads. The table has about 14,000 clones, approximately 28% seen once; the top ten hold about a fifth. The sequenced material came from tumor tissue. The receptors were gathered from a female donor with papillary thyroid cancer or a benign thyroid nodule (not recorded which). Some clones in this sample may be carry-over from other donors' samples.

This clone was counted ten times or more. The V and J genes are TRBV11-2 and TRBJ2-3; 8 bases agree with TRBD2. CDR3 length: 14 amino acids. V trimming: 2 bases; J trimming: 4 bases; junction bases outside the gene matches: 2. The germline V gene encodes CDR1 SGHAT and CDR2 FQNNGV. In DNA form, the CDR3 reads TGTGCCAGCAGCTTACTAGCGGGCCCAGATACGCAGTATTTT. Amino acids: CASSLLAGPDTQYF.

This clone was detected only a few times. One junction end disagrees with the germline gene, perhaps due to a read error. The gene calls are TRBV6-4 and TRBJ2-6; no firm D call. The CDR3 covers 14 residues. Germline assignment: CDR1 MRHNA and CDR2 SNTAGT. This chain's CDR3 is CASSDSSVANVPTF. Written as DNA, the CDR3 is TGTGCCAGCAGTGACAGCTCTGTGGCCAACGTCCCGACTTTC.

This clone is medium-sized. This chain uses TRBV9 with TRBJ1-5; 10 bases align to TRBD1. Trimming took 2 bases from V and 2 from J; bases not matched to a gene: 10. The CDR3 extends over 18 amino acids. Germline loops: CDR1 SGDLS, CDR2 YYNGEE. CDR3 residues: CASSVDRGRPRGNQPQHF. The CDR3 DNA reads TGTGCCAGCAGCGTCGACAGGGGGCGCCCCAGGGGCAATCAGCCCCAGCATTTT.

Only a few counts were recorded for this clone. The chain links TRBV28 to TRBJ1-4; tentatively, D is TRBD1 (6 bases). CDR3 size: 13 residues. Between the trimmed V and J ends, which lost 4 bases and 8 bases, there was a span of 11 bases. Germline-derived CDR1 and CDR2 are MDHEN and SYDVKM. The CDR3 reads CASSSGTREKLFF. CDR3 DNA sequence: TGTGCCAGCAGTTCCGGGACACGCGAAAAACTGTTTTTT.

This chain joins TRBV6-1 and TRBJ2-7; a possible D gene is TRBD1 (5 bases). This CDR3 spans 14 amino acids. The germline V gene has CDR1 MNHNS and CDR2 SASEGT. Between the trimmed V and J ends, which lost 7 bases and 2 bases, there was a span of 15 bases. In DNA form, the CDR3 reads TGTGCCAGCATTCCGGGTGGGGCAGCCTACGAGCAGTACTTC. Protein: CASIPGGAAYEQYF.

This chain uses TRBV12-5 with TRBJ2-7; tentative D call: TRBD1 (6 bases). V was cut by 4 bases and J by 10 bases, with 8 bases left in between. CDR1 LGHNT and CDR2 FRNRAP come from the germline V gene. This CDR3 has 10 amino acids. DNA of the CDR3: TGTGCTAGTGGTTCCGGGACACAGTACTTC. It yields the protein CASGSGTQYF.

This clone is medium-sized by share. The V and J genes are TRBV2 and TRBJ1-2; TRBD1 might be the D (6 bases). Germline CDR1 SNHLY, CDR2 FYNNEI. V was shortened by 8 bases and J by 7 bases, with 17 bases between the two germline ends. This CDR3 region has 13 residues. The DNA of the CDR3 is TGTGCCAGCGTTACAGGGAGAAGCGGTGGCTACACCTTC. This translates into CASVTGRSGGYTF.

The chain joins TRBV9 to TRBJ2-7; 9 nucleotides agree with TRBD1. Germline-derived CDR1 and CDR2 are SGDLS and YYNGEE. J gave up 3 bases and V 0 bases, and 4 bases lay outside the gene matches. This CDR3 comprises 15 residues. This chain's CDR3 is CASSVGTGGVYEQYF. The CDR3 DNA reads TGTGCCAGCAGCGTAGGAACAGGGGGCGTCTACGAGCAGTACTTC.